The 27 T cell receptor beta chains given below trace back to one sample, sequenced in a study of glioma-infiltrating T cells. Amplification of TCR alpha and beta CDR3 regions from RNA used iRepertoire nested multiplex PCR. MiXCR was run by TCRdb on the multiplex PCR reads, yielding one entry per CDR3 protein. This sample has roughly 200,000 distinct CDR3 sequences, with more than 35% found just once. The sequencing sample was made of glioma tissue, nonneoplastic brain tissue, or PBMCs (not recorded which). The receptors here all came from a human donor with low-grade glioma or glioblastoma, undergoing nonglioma brain surgery, or in good health (not recorded which).

In regard to this clonotype: At one boundary the junction diverges from the germline segment, which might be a read error. The genes are TRBV28 and TRBJ1-5; tentatively, D is TRBD1 (5 bases). The CDR3 sequence is 16 residues long. CDR1 MDHEN and CDR2 SYDVKM come from the germline V gene. The CDR3 spells CASSLFSGTRDQPRHF. The CDR3 DNA follows: TGTGCCAGCAGTTTATTTTCTGGGACCCGCGATCAGCCCCGGCATTTT.

With respect to this clonotype: A read error may be the cause here, since a much bigger clone is one base away. The chain has TRBV2 and TRBJ1-5; TRBD1 is a possible D gene (5 bases). There are 13 residues in the CDR3. The germline V gene encodes CDR1 SNHLY and CDR2 FYNNEI. Written as DNA, the CDR3 is TGTGCCACCAGTGGGGGATGTGGCCAGCCCCAGCATTTT. As protein: CATSGGCGQPQHF.

This clonotype appeared many times. The rearrangement joins TRBV2 to TRBJ2-7; 8 bases are a match to TRBD2. The CDR3 spans 14 residues. Germline V gives CDR1 SNHLY, CDR2 FYNNEI. V gave up 6 bases and J gave up 7 bases; unmatched junction bases: 11. The CDR3 here is CASRVSGSVREQYF. The CDR3 nucleotides read TGTGCCAGCAGAGTCAGCGGGAGTGTCAGGGAGCAGTACTTC. Together with reference TRBV2 and TRBJ2-7, the CDR3 gives the full variable domain: EPEVTQTPSHQVTQMGQEVILRCVPISNHLYFYWYRQILGQKVEFLVSFYNNEISEKSEIFDDQFSVERPDGSNFTLKIRSTKLEDSAMYFCASRVSGSVREQYFGPGTRLTVT.

Remarks on this clonotype: A much larger clone differs from this one at a single base, so this may be a read error. The V call is TRBV7-2, the J call TRBJ2-7, with D unclear. The last part of the DNA fits TRBJ2-3 better; the J call may be wrong. The CDR3 covers 15 residues. The germline V gene encodes CDR1 SGHTA and CDR2 FQGNSA. The CDR3, as DNA: TGTGCCAGCAGCTTAATGGGGATGAGGAGTGATATGCAGTATTTT. Residues: CASSLMGMRSDMQYF.

The sample holds many counts of this clonotype. J is TRBJ1-1 and V is TRBV27; 7 bases are a match to TRBD1. This CDR3 is built from 15 residues. Germline loops: CDR1 MNHEY, CDR2 SMNVEV (reference sequence). The trim removed 5 bases at V and 1 base at J, leaving 7 bases unmatched. For the CDR3, the DNA is TGTGCCAGCAGTCTCACCAGGACAGGGAACACTGAAGCTTTCTTT. Translated, it gives CASSLTRTGNTEAFF.

This clonotype was detected only a few times. DNA of the CDR3: TGTGCCAGCAGGGAACAGGGGGGTCGCAATCAGCCCCAGCATTTT. Its protein product is CASREQGGRNQPQHF. This rearrangement joins TRBV2 to TRBJ1-5; 8 bases are shared with TRBD1. V trimming: 6 bases; J trimming: 2 bases; junction bases outside the gene matches: 6. Per germline, CDR1 SNHLY and CDR2 FYNNEI. The CDR3 runs to 15 residues.

This clonotype was counted a few times. The chain carries TRBV4-1 and TRBJ1-1; tentative D call: TRBD1 (5 bases). Trimming cost V 5 bases and J 1 base, with 11 bases left between them. This CDR3 spans 14 amino acids. The germline CDR1 and CDR2 sequences are MGHRA and YSYEKL. CDR3 sequence reads: CASSSDTGNTEAFF. CDR3 DNA sequence: TGCGCCAGCAGCTCCGATACAGGGAACACTGAAGCTTTCTTT.

This clonotype showed up just a few times. The chain uses TRBV19 and TRBJ1-5; D is unresolved. The length of the CDR3 is 16 residues. V dropped 3 bases and J dropped 0 bases, with 12 bases sitting between them. Germline lookup yields CDR1 LNHDA and CDR2 SQIVND (reference sequence). CDR3 protein: CASSINSQYSNQPQHF. The CDR3 DNA follows: TGTGCCAGTAGTATTAACAGCCAGTATAGCAATCAGCCCCAGCATTTT.

This rearrangement joins TRBV19 to TRBJ1-1, with unresolved D. Germline values: CDR1 LNHDA, CDR2 SQIVND (reference sequence). V was clipped by 1 base and J by 3 bases, with 6 bases between them. The CDR3 is made up of 13 amino acids. The CDR3 protein is CASSIVVDTEAFF. DNA of the CDR3: TGTGCCAGTAGTATAGTGGTTGACACTGAAGCTTTCTTT. Looking up the rest from reference TRBV19 and TRBJ1-1 gives the full variable domain: DGGITQSPKYLFRKEGQNVTLSCEQNLNHDAMYWYRQDPGQGLRLIYYSQIVNDFQKGDIAEGYSVSREKKESFPLTVTSAQKNPTAFYLCASSIVVDTEAFFGQGTRLTVV.

This clonotype showed up many times. The chain uses TRBV6-1 and TRBJ2-3, with D uncertain. Germline V gene lookup returns CDR1 MNHNS and CDR2 SASEGT. The CDR3 totals 15 residues. V was cut by 8 bases and J by 0 bases, with 15 bases left in between. The CDR3 DNA reads as TGTGCCAGCGGCGGCGGATCTTCTAGCACAGATACGCAGTATTTT. Protein: CASGGGSSSTDTQYF.

This clonotype was counted ten times or more. The chain has TRBV10-3 and TRBJ2-7, with a tentative D call TRBD2 (6 bases). Looked up from germline, CDR1 is ENHRY and CDR2 is SYGVKD. The CDR3 runs 14 residues. The V end was cut by 2 bases, the J end by 1 base, with 9 bases between. For the CDR3, the DNA is TGTGCCATCAGTGAGGAGAGCGGGTCCTACGAGCAGTACTTC. Protein sequence: CAISEESGSYEQYF.

For this clonotype: The germline gene is not matched at one end of the junction; a read error may be the cause. The chain links TRBV27 to TRBJ2-3, with D maybe TRBD2 (5 bases). The length of the CDR3 is 13 residues. CDR1 is MNHEY and CDR2 is SMNVEV in the germline V gene (reference sequence). This CDR3 is CARSFAGTDTQYF. Written as DNA, the CDR3 is TGTGCCAGAAGTTTTGCGGGTACAGATACGCAGTATTTT.

This chain uses TRBV29-1 with TRBJ2-1; 9 bases map to TRBD2. V was clipped by 5 bases and J by 10 bases; unmatched bases: 9. This CDR3 has 13 residues. Germline CDR1 SQVTM, CDR2 ANQGSEA. This chain's CDR3 is CSVRLAVAGEQFF. CDR3 nucleotide sequence: TGCAGCGTTCGACTAGCGGTAGCCGGCGAGCAGTTCTTC.

This clonotype was recorded many times. The V gene is TRBV27, the J gene TRBJ2-7, with TRBD2 matching over 10 bases. Germline values: CDR1 MNHEY, CDR2 SMNVEV (reference sequence). V shed 4 bases and J 5 bases; nucleotides not matched to a gene: 8. There are 15 residues in the CDR3. The CDR3 coding sequence is TGTGCCAGCAGTTCCCCAGCGGGAGGGCCCGACGAGCAGTACTTC. Translating gives CASSSPAGGPDEQYF.

The DNA of the CDR3 is TGTGCCATCGCGGCAGGGGTCAATGAAAAACTGTTTTTT. Its translation is CAIAAGVNEKLFF. The chain employs TRBV10-3 and TRBJ1-4; a weak D match, TRBD1 (6 bases). The ends were cut back, 8 bases at V and 5 bases at J, with 12 bases in the middle. CDR1 ENHRY and CDR2 SYGVKD come from the germline V gene. This CDR3 spans 13 amino acids.

As regards this clonotype: Being one base from a much bigger clone, this may be a read error. The chain combines TRBV19 with TRBJ2-3; 15 bases match TRBD2. The V segment lost 2 bases and the J segment 7 bases; nucleotides outside the gene matches: 7. Germline V gene data show CDR1 as LNHDA and CDR2 as SQIVND (reference sequence). The CDR3 sequence is 17 residues long. The CDR3 DNA reads TGTGCCAGTAGTATAAGGACTAGCGGGAGGGCCGGATATACGCAGTATTTT. Translation: CASSIRTSGRAGYTQYF. The full variable domain, in which reference TRBV19 and TRBJ2-3 provide the parts outside the CDR3, is DGGITQSPKYLFRKEGQNVTLSCEQNLNHDAMYWYRQDPGQGLRLIYYSQIVNDFQKGDIAEGYSVSREKKESFPLTVTSAQKNPTAFYLCASSIRTSGRAGYTQYFGPGTRLTVL.

This clonotype was seen repeatedly, ten times or more. For the CDR3, the DNA is TGCAGTGCCGGAGACGTCAGGGCTCAAGAGACCCAGTACTTC. Translation: CSAGDVRAQETQYF. V is TRBV20-1 and J is TRBJ2-5, with D tentatively TRBD1 (5 bases). Germline CDR1 reads DFQATT; CDR2 reads SNEGSKA (reference sequence). V was trimmed by 6 bases and J by 2 bases, leaving 16 bases between them. The CDR3 runs to 14 residues.

To note about this clonotype: Germline is not matched at one junction end, which may reflect a read error. V and J are TRBV27 and TRBJ1-2; D not resolved. Germline values: CDR1 MNHEY, CDR2 SMNVEV (reference sequence). CDR3 length: 15 amino acids. CDR3 sequence: CAISSYDRTGYGYTF. The CDR3 region has the DNA TGTGCCATCAGTTCATATGATAGGACCGGTTATGGCTACACCTTC.

This clonotype was seen ten or more times. The chain uses TRBV27 and TRBJ1-6; D is uncertain. V dropped 8 bases and J dropped 0 bases, with 8 bases sitting between them. The CDR3 consists of 14 residues. Germline CDR1 and CDR2: MNHEY and SMNVEV (reference sequence). CDR3 sequence reads: CASRAFSYNSPLHF. In DNA, the CDR3 is TGTGCCAGCCGAGCTTTCTCCTATAATTCACCCCTCCACTTT.

This clonotype was counted between two and nine times. A much larger clone lies one base from this, so it may be a read error. The chain links TRBV20-1 to TRBJ1-2; no reliable D call. The germline gives CDR1 DFQATT, CDR2 SNEGSKA (reference sequence). The CDR3 loop spans 14 amino acids. The germline V and J ends were trimmed by 7 bases and 8 bases, with 23 bases remaining between them. In DNA form, the CDR3 reads TGCAGTGTTCACCGGGCAGGTCGGGTGGAGGGCTACACCTTC. Amino acid sequence: CSVHRAGRVEGYTF.

The chain employs TRBV29-1 and TRBJ2-7; D is unresolved. Germline CDR1 reads SQVTM; CDR2 reads ANQGSEA. V shed 0 bases and J shed 4 bases, with 4 bases lying between them. The CDR3 runs to 11 residues. The CDR3 nucleotides read TGCAGCGTTGAAGACCCTTACGAGCAGTACTTC. As protein: CSVEDPYEQYF.

This clonotype was found many times. V and J are TRBV6-1 and TRBJ2-2; tentatively, D is TRBD1 (6 bases). This CDR3 has 13 amino acids. The V gene lost 5 bases and the J gene lost 4 bases, with 8 bases spanning the gap. Germline V gene sequence: CDR1 MNHNS, CDR2 SASEGT. As DNA, the CDR3 is TGTGCCAGCAGTAGGGGGAGCACCGGGGAGCTGTTTTTT. Translated: CASSRGSTGELFF.

For this clonotype: It is likely a read error, because the conserved phenylalanine at the end of the CDR3 is missing. The DNA is omitted, as the CDR3 cannot be located on it reliably, and the CDR3 follows TCRdb's listing. This sequence joins TRBV20-1 and TRBJ1-2; TRBD1, the D gene given by the table, was not confirmed from the DNA. The V gene's germline CDR1 is DFQATT and CDR2 SNEGSKA (reference sequence). The CDR3 numbers 13 amino acids, ends counted. CDR3 amino acids: CSAREWRGDVSPL.

With respect to this clonotype: Just one base apart from a much larger clone, this may be a read error. The V call is TRBV4-1, the J call TRBJ1-5, with 7 positions matching TRBD1. After removal of 3 bases from V and 4 bases from J, the junction contained 3 bases not matched to a gene. This CDR3 contains 14 residues. Germline V gene data show CDR1 as MGHRA and CDR2 as YSYEKL. Written as DNA, the CDR3 is TGCGCCAGCAGCCATACAGGGGAGAATCAGCCCCAGCATTTT. Protein product: CASSHTGENQPQHF.

Written as DNA, the CDR3 is TGTGCCAGCAGCTTAGCGGTGCGCGAAAAACTGTTTTTT. Its protein is CASSLAVREKLFF. The chain carries TRBV5-5 and TRBJ1-4; D remains ambiguous. Trimming shortened V by 2 bases and J by 8 bases, and 10 bases separated the two germline ends. Germline CDR1 and CDR2: SGHKS and YYEKEE (reference sequence). The CDR3 length is 13 residues.

In the case of this clonotype: Being one base from a much bigger clone, this may be a read error. V is TRBV5-1 and J is TRBJ1-1; 7 nucleotides match TRBD1. The CDR3 extends over 16 amino acids. V lost 3 bases and J lost 8; bases outside the gene matches: 16. The V gene's germline CDR1 is SGHRS and CDR2 YFSETQ. The CDR3 reads CASSYSSLGTDAEAFF. In DNA form, the CDR3 reads TGCGCCAGCAGCTACTCCTCACTCGGGACAGATGCCGAAGCTTTCTTT.

This clonotype showed up just once. CDR3 DNA: TGTGCCAGTAGTGTAGCCTCAGATAAGCAGCATTTT. As protein: CASSVASDKQHF. The chain employs TRBV19 and TRBJ2-3; D not certain. The J call is uncertain, as TRBJ1-5 better fits the DNA end. This CDR3 has 12 residues. The V gene's germline CDR1 is LNHDA and CDR2 SQIVND (reference sequence).